This T cell receptor beta chain was identified in a study of Tregs in tolerant kidney transplant recipients. Findings and limits, study-wide: The most relevant donor-specific Treg TCRbeta repertoire apparently came from expansion with activated donor B cells.

The V end lost 3 bases, the J end lost 1 base, and 10 bases lay between the germline ends. Germline loops: CDR1 SGHRS, CDR2 YFSETQ. The CDR3 runs 14 residues. This clone was counted once. Its matching antigen is unknown. The method was immunoSEQ multiplex PCR; TCRdb's version includes in-frame clones alone and lacks a portion of them. The sample holds about 240,000 clones; more than 65% are singletons and the top ten take about 0.64%. The chain recombines TRBV5-1 with TRBJ2-5; D gene unclear. Sequenced input: CD4+ T cells from blood. The source is a human donor in good health. CDR3: CASSYGRSQETQYF. The CDR3 DNA reads as TGCGCCAGCAGCTATGGACGGTCCCAAGAGACCCAGTACTTC.